The sequence of this T cell receptor (beta chain) was determined in a study of shared clonotypes between healthy human individuals. About the research overall: The study drew on a couple of women and three men aged 18 to 49 as donors.

Trimming left V 3 bases short and J 7 bases short, with 12 bases between. This CDR3 has 13 residues. Germline CDR1 LNHDA, CDR2 SQIVND (reference sequence). A remark on this clone: Antigen: not known.

Only in-frame clones appear in the TCRdb table, and some are missing; sequencing was by immunoSEQ multiplex PCR. The table has some 2,000,000 clones, approximately 96% seen once. Whole-study results and caveats: The study generally estimated greater richness for naive than memory subsets. Sequencing depth was a factor that was expected to affect clonotype sharing among donors.

The sample taken for sequencing was naive CD4+ T cells sorted from blood. Documented subset: CD45RA+ positively selected. This chain connects TRBV19 to TRBJ1-2, with D perhaps matching TRBD1 (6 bases). This TCR was recovered from a man aged 18-30 years in good health. The CDR3 protein is CASSIAGVLGYTF. CDR3 coding DNA: TGTGCCAGTAGTATTGCAGGGGTTCTTGGCTACACCTTC. The variable domain in full, with the rest retrieved from reference TRBV19 and TRBJ1-2, is DGGITQSPKYLFRKEGQNVTLSCEQNLNHDAMYWYRQDPGQGLRLIYYSQIVNDFQKGDIAEGYSVSREKKESFPLTVTSAQKNPTAFYLCASSIAGVLGYTFGSGTRLTVV.